What follows are 20 T cell receptor beta chains derived from one specimen sequenced in a study of vaccination effects on CD4 cells after COVID-19. Antigen-specific CD4+ T cells were expanded (with viral peptide pools) by the ViraFEST assay ahead of sequencing. Following a roughly 11-day culture, CD4+ T cells were purified. Nucleocapsid antibodies were negative in the vaccine recipients, who had never had SARS-CoV-2 infection. Their antigens are not known. Assay: immunoSEQ multiplex PCR; the TCRdb copy retains only in-frame clones and omits some. The data contain around 63,000 clones, around three quarters of them seen just once; the ten biggest clones take up over 3.5%. The sequences come from CD4+ T cells from PBMCs cultured with HCoV-OC43 spike peptides, collected before COVID-19 vaccination. Subset given: HCoV-OC43 spike overlapping peptide pool stimulation. Every receptor here comes from a human donor who received a COVID-19 vaccine.

In DNA form, the CDR3 reads TGTGCCAGCAGCGTAGATCTTTCAGGGGGTCGTGAAAAACTGTTTTTT. Residues: CASSVDLSGGREKLFF. V usage is TRBV9 and J usage is TRBJ1-4; 7 bases are a match to TRBD1. Germline CDR1 SGDLS, CDR2 YYNGEE. CDR3 size: 16 residues. V shed 0 bases and J 7 bases; nucleotides not matched to a gene: 9.

This clone was seen more than once but under ten times. The gene calls are TRBV6-5 and TRBJ1-5, with D unresolved. Germline V CDR1 and CDR2: MNHEY, SVGAGI. The germline V and J ends were trimmed by 6 bases and 1 base, with 7 bases remaining between them. The CDR3 has 13 amino acids. Here the CDR3 DNA reads TGTGCCAGCAGAATACAGAGCAATCAGCCCCAGCATTTT. It encodes CASRIQSNQPQHF.

The chain uses TRBV5-4 and TRBJ1-4; TRBD1 aligns across 7 bases. V trimming: 4 bases; J trimming: 8 bases; junction bases outside the gene matches: 8. Germline lookup yields CDR1 SGHNT and CDR2 YYREEE (reference sequence). The CDR3 spans 14 residues. The CDR3 DNA sequence: TGTGCCAGCAGCCTCCAGACAGGGAGGGAAAAACTGTTTTTT. It yields the protein CASSLQTGREKLFF.

The chain carries TRBV6-6 and TRBJ2-5; a possible D gene is TRBD2 (6 bases). Looked up from germline, CDR1 is MNHNY and CDR2 is SVGAGI (reference sequence). This CDR3 region has 14 residues. Deletions cut 5 bases from V and 4 bases from J, with 14 bases between. This chain's CDR3 is CASSPRRGGETQYF. CDR3 in DNA: TGTGCCAGCAGTCCGCGGAGGGGAGGAGAGACCCAGTACTTC.

This clone was seen a few times. V is TRBV6-2 or TRBV6-3 and J is TRBJ1-1; D is undetermined. Per the germline V gene, CDR1 is MNHEY and CDR2 is SVGEGT. The V gene lost 6 bases and the J gene lost 1 base, with 21 bases spanning the gap. The CDR3 length is 17 residues. This CDR3 reads CASSRSLTGHRNTEAFF. Here the CDR3 DNA reads TGTGCCAGCAGCCGATCCCTTACGGGTCATAGGAACACTGAAGCTTTCTTT.

The chain carries TRBV7-9 and TRBJ2-1; weak D call: TRBD1 (5 bases). CDR1 is SEHNR, CDR2 FQNEAQ, per germline (reference sequence). This CDR3 comprises 12 residues. The V end was cut by 5 bases, the J end by 10 bases, with 12 bases between. Here the CDR3 DNA reads TGTGCCAGCAGCCCACAGGACGGAGAGCAGTTCTTC. Its translation: CASSPQDGEQFF.

V usage is TRBV6-5 and J usage is TRBJ1-1; 7 bases fit TRBD1. The CDR3 consists of 12 residues. The trim removed 6 bases at V and 7 bases at J, leaving 5 bases unmatched. The germline gives CDR1 MNHEY, CDR2 SVGAGI. CDR3 region: CASSYRQGEAFF. The CDR3 DNA is TGTGCCAGCAGCTACCGACAGGGTGAAGCTTTCTTT.

This sequence joins TRBV27 and TRBJ1-6; 8 bases agree with TRBD1. V lost 3 bases and J lost 7; bases outside the gene matches: 11. The CDR3 extends over 17 amino acids. Per germline, CDR1 MNHEY and CDR2 SMNVEV (reference sequence). The DNA of the CDR3 is TGTGCCAGCAGTTTCTATGAGGGTTCAGGGGGCAATTCACCCCTCCACTTT. This encodes CASSFYEGSGGNSPLHF.

This clone was seen just once. The chain couples TRBV7-2 to TRBJ2-1; D is undetermined. The V end was cut by 4 bases, the J end by 12 bases, with 13 bases between. The CDR3 spans 12 residues. CDR1 and CDR2 (germline): SGHTA, FQGNSA. The CDR3 loop reads CASSWHGSGQFF. The CDR3 DNA reads TGTGCCAGCAGCTGGCACGGTTCCGGGCAGTTCTTC.

The genes are TRBV12-5 and TRBJ1-1, with D perhaps matching TRBD1 (6 bases). This CDR3 is 15 amino acids long. V was cut by 1 base and J by 1 base, with 10 bases left in between. Germline CDR1 reads LGHNT; CDR2 reads FRNRAP. In DNA, the CDR3 is TGTGCTAGTGGTTTGGAGGGACAAGAGAACACTGAAGCTTTCTTT. Encoded protein: CASGLEGQENTEAFF.

The rearrangement uses TRBV30 and TRBJ1-5; 8 nucleotides agree with TRBD1. Per germline, CDR1 GTSNPN and CDR2 SVGIG (reference sequence). V lost 5 bases to trimming and J lost 3 bases; unmatched junction nucleotides: 3. The CDR3 is 13 residues long. CDR3 in amino acids: CAWSGGFNQPQHF. The CDR3 region has the DNA TGTGCCTGGTCAGGGGGCTTCAATCAGCCCCAGCATTTT.

The chain is built from TRBV10-2 and TRBJ1-5, with 7 nucleotides matching TRBD1. Unmatched junction bases numbered 8, after V lost 2 bases and J lost 13 bases. In germline, CDR1 is WSHSY, CDR2 SAAADI. The CDR3 covers 13 residues. In DNA form, the CDR3 reads TGCGCCAGCAGTGAGATACAGGGGAAGGCTCAGCATTTT. Its protein product is CASSEIQGKAQHF.

This rearrangement joins TRBV14 to TRBJ1-2, with D possibly being TRBD1 (5 bases). V was pared by 4 bases and J by 7 bases, with 16 bases between. Germline values: CDR1 SGHDN, CDR2 FVKESK. This CDR3 is 14 amino acids long. The CDR3 DNA sequence: TGTGCCAGCAGCCCTACAGGTGGGGCGTTTGGCTACACCTTC. Encoded protein: CASSPTGGAFGYTF.

This clone was counted only a few times. CDR3 amino acids: CASSSGLPYEQYV. In DNA form, the CDR3 reads TGTGCCAGCAGTTCCGGGCTACCCTACGAGCAGTACGTC. The chain links TRBV14 to TRBJ2-7; D unclear. This CDR3 spans 13 amino acids. The germline CDR1 and CDR2 sequences are SGHDN and FVKESK. Trimming removed 6 bases at V and 2 bases at J, with 11 bases between.

This chain joins TRBV6-6 and TRBJ2-2; 10 bases match TRBD1. The ends lost 5 bases at V and 4 bases at J; junction bases unmatched: 10. Germline loops: CDR1 MNHNY, CDR2 SVGAGI (reference sequence). CDR3 length: 17 amino acids. CDR3 sequence: CASSPGQGLIRTGELFF. The CDR3 DNA reads TGTGCCAGCAGTCCGGGACAGGGGTTGATACGCACCGGGGAGCTGTTTTTT.

J is TRBJ2-3 and V is TRBV7-2; TRBD2 aligns across 7 bases. The CDR3 length is 15 residues. The V gene end was trimmed by 10 bases and the J gene end by 2 bases; junction bases not matched to a gene: 12. Germline assignment: CDR1 SGHTA and CDR2 FQGNSA. The CDR3 protein is CATTVGRGTTDTQYF. DNA of the CDR3: TGTGCCACTACCGTAGGGCGGGGGACCACAGATACGCAGTATTTT.

The chain has TRBV6-2 or TRBV6-3 and TRBJ1-2; D unresolved. V was pared by 5 bases and J by 10 bases, with 14 bases between. This CDR3 spans 12 amino acids. Per the germline V gene, CDR1 is MNHEY and CDR2 is SVGEGT. The CDR3 DNA reads TGTGCCAGCAGTGGCCTTAGACGGTACTACACCTTC. Translated: CASSGLRRYYTF.

This clone was picked up a small number of times. The rearrangement uses TRBV6-5 and TRBJ1-2, with D possibly TRBD1 on 6 matching bases. The CDR3 is 16 residues long. The germline V and J ends were trimmed by 2 bases and 3 bases, with 16 bases remaining between them. CDR1 and CDR2 (germline): MNHEY, SVGAGI. CDR3 DNA sequence: TGTGCCAGCAGTTACGACGGTTTTAGGACAGACTATGGCTACACCTTC. This sequence encodes CASSYDGFRTDYGYTF.

The chain links TRBV5-1 to TRBJ2-2, with D perhaps matching TRBD1 (5 bases). Germline V lookup: CDR1 SGHRS, CDR2 YFSETQ. The CDR3 loop spans 14 amino acids. Trimming cost V 5 bases and J 0 bases, with 8 bases left between them. CDR3 coding DNA: TGCGCCAGCAGGGGGCAGTCGAACACCGGGGAGCTGTTTTTT. As protein: CASRGQSNTGELFF.

This clone was seen just once. This rearrangement joins TRBV7-9 to TRBJ2-3; 12 bases fit TRBD2. Germline V gives CDR1 SEHNR, CDR2 FQNEAQ (reference sequence). The CDR3 runs 17 residues. J gave up 5 bases and V 5 bases, and 11 bases lay outside the gene matches. This CDR3 reads CASSPQTSGGDRDTQYF. The CDR3 coding sequence is TGTGCCAGCAGCCCGCAGACTAGCGGGGGAGACAGAGATACGCAGTATTTT.